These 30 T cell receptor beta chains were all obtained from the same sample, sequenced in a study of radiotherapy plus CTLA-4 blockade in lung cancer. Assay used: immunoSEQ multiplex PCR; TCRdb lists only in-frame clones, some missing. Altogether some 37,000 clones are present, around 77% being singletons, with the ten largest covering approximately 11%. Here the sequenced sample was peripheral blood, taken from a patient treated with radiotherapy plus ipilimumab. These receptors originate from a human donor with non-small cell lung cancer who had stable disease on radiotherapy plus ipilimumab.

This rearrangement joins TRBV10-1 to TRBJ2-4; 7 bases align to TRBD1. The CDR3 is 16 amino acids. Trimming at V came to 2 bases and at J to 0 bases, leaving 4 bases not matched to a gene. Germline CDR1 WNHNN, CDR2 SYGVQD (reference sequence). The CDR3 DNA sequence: TGCGCCAGCAGTGAGGGGACAGCTTTAGCCAAAAACATTCAGTACTTC. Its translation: CASSEGTALAKNIQYF.

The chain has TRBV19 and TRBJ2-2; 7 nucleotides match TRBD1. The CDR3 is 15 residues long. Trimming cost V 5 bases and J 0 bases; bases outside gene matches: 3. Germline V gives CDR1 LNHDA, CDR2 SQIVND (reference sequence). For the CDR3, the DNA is TGTGCCAGTAGTCGACAGGGCGCGAACACCGGGGAGCTGTTTTTT. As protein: CASSRQGANTGELFF.

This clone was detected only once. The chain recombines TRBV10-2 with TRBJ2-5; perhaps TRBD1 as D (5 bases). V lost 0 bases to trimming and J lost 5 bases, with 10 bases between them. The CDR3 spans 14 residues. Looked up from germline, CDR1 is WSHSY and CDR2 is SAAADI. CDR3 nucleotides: TGCGCCAGCAGTGAGTCAAGGGGATGGGAGACCCAGTACTTC. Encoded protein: CASSESRGWETQYF.

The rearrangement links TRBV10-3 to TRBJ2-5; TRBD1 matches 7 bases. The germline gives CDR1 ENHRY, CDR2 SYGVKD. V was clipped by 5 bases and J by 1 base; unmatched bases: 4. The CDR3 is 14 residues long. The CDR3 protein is CAISRAGGQETQYF. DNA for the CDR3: TGTGCCATCAGTAGAGCAGGGGGCCAAGAGACCCAGTACTTC.

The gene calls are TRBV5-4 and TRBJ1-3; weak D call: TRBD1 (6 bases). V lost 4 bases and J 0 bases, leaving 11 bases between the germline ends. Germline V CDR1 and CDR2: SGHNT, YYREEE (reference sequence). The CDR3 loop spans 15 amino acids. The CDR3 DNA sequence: TGTGCCAGCAGCATAGGACAGTCCTCTGGAAACACCATATATTTT. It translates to CASSIGQSSGNTIYF.

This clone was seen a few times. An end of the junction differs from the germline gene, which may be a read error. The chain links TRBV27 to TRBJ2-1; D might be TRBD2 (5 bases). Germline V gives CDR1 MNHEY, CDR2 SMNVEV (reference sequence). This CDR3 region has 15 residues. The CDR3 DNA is TGTGCCAGCAGCCAGGACTCCATGGATTACAGTGAGCAGTTCTTC. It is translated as CASSQDSMDYSEQFF.

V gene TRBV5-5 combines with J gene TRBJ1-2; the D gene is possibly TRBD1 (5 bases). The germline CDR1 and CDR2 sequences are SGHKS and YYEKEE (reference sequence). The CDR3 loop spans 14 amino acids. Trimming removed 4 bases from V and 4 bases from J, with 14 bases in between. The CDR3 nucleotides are TGTGCCAGCAGCGTATCGACAGAGGCCTATGGCTACACCTTC. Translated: CASSVSTEAYGYTF.

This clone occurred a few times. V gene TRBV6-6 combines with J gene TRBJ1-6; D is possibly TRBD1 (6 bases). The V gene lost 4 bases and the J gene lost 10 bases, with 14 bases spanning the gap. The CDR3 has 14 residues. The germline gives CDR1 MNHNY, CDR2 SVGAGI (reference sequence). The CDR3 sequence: CASSFRGAGSPLHF. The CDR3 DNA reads TGTGCCAGCAGTTTTCGGGGGGCAGGATCACCCCTCCACTTT.

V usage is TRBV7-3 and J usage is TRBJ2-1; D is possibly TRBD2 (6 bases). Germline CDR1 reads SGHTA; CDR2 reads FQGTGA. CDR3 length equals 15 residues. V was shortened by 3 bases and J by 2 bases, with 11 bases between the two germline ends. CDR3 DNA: TGTGCCAGCAGCTTCGGGGGAGCCCCCTACAATGAGCAGTTCTTC. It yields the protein CASSFGGAPYNEQFF.

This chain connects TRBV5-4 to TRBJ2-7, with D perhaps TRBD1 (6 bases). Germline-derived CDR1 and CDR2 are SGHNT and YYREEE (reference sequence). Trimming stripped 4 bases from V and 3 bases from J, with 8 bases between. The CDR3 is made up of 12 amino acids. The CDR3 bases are TGTGCCAGCAGCAGACAGGTCTACGAGCAGTACTTC. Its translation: CASSRQVYEQYF.

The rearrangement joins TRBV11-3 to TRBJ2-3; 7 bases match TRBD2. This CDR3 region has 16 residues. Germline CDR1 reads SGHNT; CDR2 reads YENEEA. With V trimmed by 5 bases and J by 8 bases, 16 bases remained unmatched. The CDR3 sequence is CASSPYSASGRGTQYF. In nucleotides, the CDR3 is TGTGCCAGCAGCCCATACTCGGCTAGCGGCAGAGGTACGCAGTATTTT.

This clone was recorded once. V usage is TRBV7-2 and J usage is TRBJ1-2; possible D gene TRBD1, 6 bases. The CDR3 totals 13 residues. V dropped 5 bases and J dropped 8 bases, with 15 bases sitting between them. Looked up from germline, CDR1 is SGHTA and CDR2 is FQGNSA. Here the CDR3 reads CASSPHRVQGYTF. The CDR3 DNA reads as TGTGCCAGCAGCCCCCACAGGGTGCAGGGCTACACCTTC. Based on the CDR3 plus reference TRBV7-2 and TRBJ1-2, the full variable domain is GAGVSQSPSNKVTEKGKDVELRCDPISGHTALYWYRQSLGQGLEFLIYFQGNSAPDKSGLPSDRFSAERTGGSVSTLTIQRTQQEDSAVYLCASSPHRVQGYTFGSGTRLTVV.

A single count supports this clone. CDR3 DNA sequence: TGTGCCAGCTCACCAGGACAGGGACCTACTAATGAAAAACTGTTTTTT. It is translated as CASSPGQGPTNEKLFF. The chain carries TRBV18 and TRBJ1-4, with 8 positions matching TRBD1. CDR1 and CDR2 (germline): KGHSH, LQKENI. With 2 bases clipped from V and 2 bases from J, the junction kept 4 bases outside the gene matches. The CDR3 runs to 16 residues.

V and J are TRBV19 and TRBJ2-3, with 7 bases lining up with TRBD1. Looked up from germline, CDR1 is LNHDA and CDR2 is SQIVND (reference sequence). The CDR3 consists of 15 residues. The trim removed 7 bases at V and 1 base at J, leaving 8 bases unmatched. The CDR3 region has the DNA TGTGCCAGTACCTCGACAGGGTACGGCACAGATACGCAGTATTTT. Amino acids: CASTSTGYGTDTQYF.

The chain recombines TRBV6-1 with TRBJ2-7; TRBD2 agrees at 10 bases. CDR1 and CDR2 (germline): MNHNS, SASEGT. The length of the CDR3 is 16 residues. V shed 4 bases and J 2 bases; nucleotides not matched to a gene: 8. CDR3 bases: TGTGCCAGCAGTGTTCCGGGACTAGCGCCGCCCTACGAGCAGTACTTC. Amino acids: CASSVPGLAPPYEQYF.

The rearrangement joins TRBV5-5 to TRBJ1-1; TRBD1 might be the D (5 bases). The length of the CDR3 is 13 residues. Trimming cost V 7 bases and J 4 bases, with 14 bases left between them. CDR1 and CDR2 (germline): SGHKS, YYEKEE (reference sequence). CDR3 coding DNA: TGTGCCAGCTGGGGAGGGGTAGCCACTGAAGCTTTCTTT. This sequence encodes CASWGGVATEAFF.

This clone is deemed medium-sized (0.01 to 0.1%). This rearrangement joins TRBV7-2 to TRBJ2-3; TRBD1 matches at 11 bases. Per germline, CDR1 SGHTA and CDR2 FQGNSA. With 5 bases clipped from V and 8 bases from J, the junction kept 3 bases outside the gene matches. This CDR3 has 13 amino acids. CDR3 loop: CASSGQGAGTQYF. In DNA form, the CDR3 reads TGTGCCAGCAGCGGACAGGGGGCTGGTACGCAGTATTTT.

The CDR3 region is CASSQGRDRGRAEKLFF. CDR3 nucleotide sequence: TGCGCCAGCAGCCAAGGCCGGGACAGGGGACGGGCTGAAAAACTGTTTTTT. The rearrangement links TRBV4-1 to TRBJ1-4; TRBD1 agrees at 10 bases. V shed 1 base, J shed 7 bases, and the junction held 9 bases outside the gene matches. Germline loops: CDR1 MGHRA, CDR2 YSYEKL. The CDR3 is 17 amino acids.

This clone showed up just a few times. The CDR3 region has the DNA TGTGCCAGCAGCCTCGGACAGGGGGATAGAGACACTGAAGCTTTCTTT. Translating it yields CASSLGQGDRDTEAFF. The rearrangement joins TRBV7-9 to TRBJ1-1, with 10 bases identical to TRBD1. Germline loops: CDR1 SEHNR, CDR2 FQNEAQ (reference sequence). V lost 5 bases, J lost 3 bases, and 9 bases stayed unmatched. The CDR3 runs 16 residues.

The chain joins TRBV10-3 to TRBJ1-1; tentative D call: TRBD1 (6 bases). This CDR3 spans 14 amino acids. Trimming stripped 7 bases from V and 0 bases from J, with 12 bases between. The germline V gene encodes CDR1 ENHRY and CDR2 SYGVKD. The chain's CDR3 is CAINNGDMNTEAFF. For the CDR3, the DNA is TGTGCCATCAACAACGGGGACATGAACACTGAAGCTTTCTTT.

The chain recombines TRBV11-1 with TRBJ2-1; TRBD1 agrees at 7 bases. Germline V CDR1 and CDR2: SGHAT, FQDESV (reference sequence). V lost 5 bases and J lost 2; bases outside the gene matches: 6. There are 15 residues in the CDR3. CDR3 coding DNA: TGTGCCAGCAGCCCCCCGGGACAGCCCTACAATGAGCAGTTCTTC. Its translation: CASSPPGQPYNEQFF.

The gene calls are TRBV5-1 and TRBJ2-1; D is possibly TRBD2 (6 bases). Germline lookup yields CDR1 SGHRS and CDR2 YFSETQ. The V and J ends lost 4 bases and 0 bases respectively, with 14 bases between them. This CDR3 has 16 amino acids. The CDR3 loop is CASSSSGVPSYNEQFF. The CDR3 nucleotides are TGCGCCAGCAGCAGCTCGGGGGTCCCCTCCTACAATGAGCAGTTCTTC.

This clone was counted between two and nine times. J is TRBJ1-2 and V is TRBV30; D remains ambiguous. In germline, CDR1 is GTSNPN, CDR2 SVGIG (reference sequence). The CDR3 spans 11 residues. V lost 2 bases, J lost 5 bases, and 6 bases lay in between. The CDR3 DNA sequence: TGTGCCTGGAGTCAACGGTATGGCTACACCTTC. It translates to CAWSQRYGYTF.

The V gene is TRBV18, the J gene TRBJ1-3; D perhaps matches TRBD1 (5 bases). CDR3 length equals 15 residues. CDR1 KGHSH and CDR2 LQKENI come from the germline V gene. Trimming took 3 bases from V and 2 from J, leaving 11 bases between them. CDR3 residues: CASSPGPGAGNTIYF. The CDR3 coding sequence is TGTGCCAGCTCACCCGGACCGGGGGCTGGAAACACCATATATTTT.

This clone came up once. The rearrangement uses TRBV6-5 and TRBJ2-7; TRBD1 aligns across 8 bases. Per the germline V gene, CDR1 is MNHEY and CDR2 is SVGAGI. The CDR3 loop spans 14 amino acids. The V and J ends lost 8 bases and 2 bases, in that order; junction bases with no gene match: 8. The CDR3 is CASRWGQAPYEQYF. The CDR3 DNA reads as TGTGCCAGCCGTTGGGGACAGGCCCCCTACGAGCAGTACTTC.

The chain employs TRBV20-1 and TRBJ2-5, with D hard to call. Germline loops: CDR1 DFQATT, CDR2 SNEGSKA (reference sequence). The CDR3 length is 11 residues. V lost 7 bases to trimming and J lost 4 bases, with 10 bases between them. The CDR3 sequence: CSGAYGETQYF. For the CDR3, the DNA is TGCAGTGGAGCGTACGGAGAGACCCAGTACTTC.

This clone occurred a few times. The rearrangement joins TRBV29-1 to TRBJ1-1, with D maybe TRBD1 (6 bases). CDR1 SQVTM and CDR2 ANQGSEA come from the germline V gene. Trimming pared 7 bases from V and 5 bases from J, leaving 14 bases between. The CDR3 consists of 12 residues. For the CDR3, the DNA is TGCAGCGCTGATTGGGGGCGTACTGAAGCTTTCTTT. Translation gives CSADWGRTEAFF.

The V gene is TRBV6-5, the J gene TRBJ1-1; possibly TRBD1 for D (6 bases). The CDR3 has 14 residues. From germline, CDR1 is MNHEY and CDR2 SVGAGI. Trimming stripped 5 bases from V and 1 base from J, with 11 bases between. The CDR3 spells CASSRQARNTEAFF. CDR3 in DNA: TGTGCCAGCAGTCGACAGGCGAGGAACACTGAAGCTTTCTTT.

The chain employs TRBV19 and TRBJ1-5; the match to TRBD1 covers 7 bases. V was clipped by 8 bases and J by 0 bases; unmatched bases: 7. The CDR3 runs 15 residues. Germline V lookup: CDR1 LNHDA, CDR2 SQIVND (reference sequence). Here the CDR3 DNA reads TGTGCCAGTTCGAGGGACAGTTATAGCAATCAGCCCCAGCATTTT. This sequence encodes CASSRDSYSNQPQHF.

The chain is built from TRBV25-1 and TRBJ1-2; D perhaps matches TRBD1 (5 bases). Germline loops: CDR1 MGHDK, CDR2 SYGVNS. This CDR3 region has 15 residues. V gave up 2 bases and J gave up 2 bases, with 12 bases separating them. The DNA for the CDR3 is TGTGCCAGCAGTGAAAACCTGGGGCAGAACTATGGCTACACCTTC. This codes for CASSENLGQNYGYTF.